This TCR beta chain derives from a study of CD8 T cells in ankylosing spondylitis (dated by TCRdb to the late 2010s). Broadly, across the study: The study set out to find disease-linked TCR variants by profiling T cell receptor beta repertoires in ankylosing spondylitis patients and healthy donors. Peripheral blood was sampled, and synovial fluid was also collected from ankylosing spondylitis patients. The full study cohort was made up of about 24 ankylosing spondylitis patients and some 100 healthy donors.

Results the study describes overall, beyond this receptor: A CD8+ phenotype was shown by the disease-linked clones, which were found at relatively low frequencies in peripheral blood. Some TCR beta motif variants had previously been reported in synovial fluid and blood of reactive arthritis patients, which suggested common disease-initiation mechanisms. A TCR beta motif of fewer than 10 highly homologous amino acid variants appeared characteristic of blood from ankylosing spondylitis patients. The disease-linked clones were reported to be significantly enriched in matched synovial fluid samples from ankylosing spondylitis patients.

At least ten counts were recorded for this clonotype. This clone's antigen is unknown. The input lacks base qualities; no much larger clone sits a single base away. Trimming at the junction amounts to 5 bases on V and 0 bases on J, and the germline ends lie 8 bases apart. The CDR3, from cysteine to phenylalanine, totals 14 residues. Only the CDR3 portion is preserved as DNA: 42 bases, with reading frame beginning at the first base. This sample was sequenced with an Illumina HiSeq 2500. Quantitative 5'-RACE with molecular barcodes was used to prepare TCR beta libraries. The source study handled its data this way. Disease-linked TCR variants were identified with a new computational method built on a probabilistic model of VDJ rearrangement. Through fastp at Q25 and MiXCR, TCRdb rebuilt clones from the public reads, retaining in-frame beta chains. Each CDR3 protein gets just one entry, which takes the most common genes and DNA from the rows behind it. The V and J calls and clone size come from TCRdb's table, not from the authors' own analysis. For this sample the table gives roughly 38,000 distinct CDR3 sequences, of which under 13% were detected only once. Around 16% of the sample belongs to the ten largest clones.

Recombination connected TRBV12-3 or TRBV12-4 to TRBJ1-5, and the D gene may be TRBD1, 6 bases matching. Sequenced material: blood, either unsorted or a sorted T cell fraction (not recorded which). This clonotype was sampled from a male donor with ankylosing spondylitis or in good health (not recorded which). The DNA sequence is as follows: TGTGCCAGCAGTGGACAGAATAGCAATCAGCCCCAGCATTTT. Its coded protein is CASSGQNSNQPQHF.